This is a list of T cell receptor beta chains from one sample in a study of cytotoxic CD8 clonotypes in ibrutinib-treated CLL. Here immunoSEQ multiplex PCR was the method, and the copy in TCRdb shows in-frame clones only, minus some. The sample includes approximately 40,000 clones, just over 70% seen only once; the top ten take roughly a tenth. The material was PBMCs, obtained at disease progression, from a patient treated with ibrutinib. These receptors came from a human donor with chronic lymphocytic leukemia. The CDR3 runs from the conserved cysteine through the conserved F or W. The D gene is left open where the match is weak. Clone size is not always given. Where it is, it says once, few, many or a class for expanded clones.

d_call: TRBD2; j_call: TRBJ2-1; clone_size: -; v_call: TRBV6-1; cdr3_aa: CASALLLAGGNEQFF; cdr3_nt: TGTGCCAGCGCCCTTCTTCTAGCGGGAGGGAATGAGCAGTTCTTC
d_call: -; j_call: TRBJ2-2; clone_size: -; v_call: TRBV9; cdr3_aa: CASSVTSGMGTGELFF; cdr3_nt: TGTGCCAGCAGCGTAACCTCGGGAATGGGCACCGGGGAGCTGTTTTTT
d_call: -; j_call: TRBJ1-1; clone_size: -; v_call: TRBV11-2; cdr3_aa: CASGATEPEAFF; cdr3_nt: TGTGCCAGCGGGGCGACAGAACCTGAAGCTTTCTTT
d_call: -; j_call: TRBJ2-5; clone_size: -; v_call: TRBV5-8; cdr3_aa: CASPPPQGKEVETQYF; cdr3_nt: TGTGCCAGCCCTCCGCCCCAGGGAAAAGAGGTTGAGACCCAGTACTTC
d_call: -; j_call: TRBJ2-7; clone_size: -; v_call: TRBV21-1; cdr3_aa: CASSKEDREVSTIPPTGDF; cdr3_nt: TGTGCCAGCAGCAAAGAGGATAGGGAAGTAAGTACTATTCCACCTACAGGGGACTTC
d_call: TRBD1; j_call: TRBJ2-7; clone_size: -; v_call: TRBV6-6; cdr3_aa: CASALTGGSGEQYF; cdr3_nt: TGTGCCAGCGCTCTTACAGGGGGCTCCGGCGAGCAGTACTTC
d_call: TRBD2; j_call: TRBJ2-7; clone_size: -; v_call: TRBV7-9; cdr3_aa: CASTPRRGGGYEQYF; cdr3_nt: TGTGCCAGCACCCCTAGGCGGGGGGGCGGCTACGAGCAGTACTTC
d_call: -; j_call: TRBJ1-6; clone_size: once; v_call: TRBV6-5; cdr3_aa: CASSYSQDNSPLHF; cdr3_nt: TGTGCCAGCAGTTACTCGCAGGATAATTCACCCCTCCACTTT
d_call: TRBD2; j_call: TRBJ2-3; clone_size: -; v_call: TRBV10-1; cdr3_aa: CASRSGTSGTDTQYF; cdr3_nt: TGCGCCAGCAGGTCCGGGACTAGCGGGACAGATACGCAGTATTTT
d_call: -; j_call: TRBJ2-1; clone_size: -; v_call: TRBV4-1; cdr3_aa: CASSQAPGPNLEQFF; cdr3_nt: TGCGCCAGCAGCCAGGCTCCGGGACCAAATCTGGAGCAGTTCTTC
d_call: -; j_call: TRBJ2-5; clone_size: -; v_call: TRBV2; cdr3_aa: CASSTDYQETQYF; cdr3_nt: TGTGCCAGCAGCACGGACTACCAAGAGACCCAGTACTTC
d_call: -; j_call: TRBJ2-7; clone_size: -; v_call: TRBV5-4; cdr3_aa: CASGTLEGQLYEQYF; cdr3_nt: TGTGCCAGCGGAACCCTGGAGGGACAACTCTACGAGCAGTACTTC
d_call: TRBD1; j_call: TRBJ2-5; clone_size: -; v_call: TRBV6-6; cdr3_aa: CASSDRGGETQYF; cdr3_nt: TGTGCCAGCAGTGACAGGGGAGGAGAGACCCAGTACTTC
d_call: TRBD1; j_call: TRBJ2-2; clone_size: -; v_call: TRBV19; cdr3_aa: CASTQGTGAGTGELFF; cdr3_nt: TGTGCCAGTACCCAAGGGACAGGGGCGGGCACCGGGGAGCTGTTTTTT
d_call: -; j_call: TRBJ2-1; clone_size: -; v_call: TRBV5-1; cdr3_aa: CASSLVGETYNEQFF; cdr3_nt: TGCGCCAGCAGCTTAGTGGGAGAGACCTACAATGAGCAGTTCTTC
d_call: -; j_call: TRBJ2-7; clone_size: -; v_call: TRBV4-1; cdr3_aa: CASSQAGYEQYF; cdr3_nt: TGCGCCAGCAGCCAAGCGGGCTACGAGCAGTACTTC
d_call: -; j_call: TRBJ1-4; clone_size: -; v_call: TRBV6-4; cdr3_aa: CASSRRARKEKLFF; cdr3_nt: TGTGCCAGCAGTCGCCGGGCGCGGAAGGAAAAACTGTTTTTT
d_call: -; j_call: TRBJ2-7; clone_size: -; v_call: TRBV5-1; cdr3_aa: CASSSNSDSFEQYF; cdr3_nt: TGCGCCAGCAGCTCTAATTCGGACAGTTTCGAGCAGTACTTC